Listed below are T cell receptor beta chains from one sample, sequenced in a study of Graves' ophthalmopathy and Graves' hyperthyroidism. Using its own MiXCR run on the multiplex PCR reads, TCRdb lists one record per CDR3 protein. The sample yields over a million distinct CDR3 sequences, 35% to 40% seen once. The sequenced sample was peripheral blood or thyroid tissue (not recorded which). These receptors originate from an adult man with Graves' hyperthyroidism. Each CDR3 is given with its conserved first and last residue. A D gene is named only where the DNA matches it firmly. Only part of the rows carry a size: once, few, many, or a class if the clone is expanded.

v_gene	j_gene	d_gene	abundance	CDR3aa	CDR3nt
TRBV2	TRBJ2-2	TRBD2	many	CASIPAGVRLTGELFF	TGTGCCAGCATCCCGGCGGGGGTACGGTTAACCGGGGAGCTGTTTTTT
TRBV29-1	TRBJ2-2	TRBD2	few	CSVRLAGSGELFF	TGCAGCGTTAGACTAGCGGGATCCGGGGAGCTGTTTTTT
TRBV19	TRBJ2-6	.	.	CASTLRTGTSSGANVLTF	TGTGCCAGCACCCTCCGGACGGGGACGAGCTCTGGGGCCAACGTCCTGACTTTC
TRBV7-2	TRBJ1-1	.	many	CASRATANTEAFF	TGTGCCAGCAGGGCGACAGCGAACACTGAAGCTTTCTTT
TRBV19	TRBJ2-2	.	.	CASRINTGGLFF	TGTGCCAGTAGAATTAACACCGGGGGGCTGTTTTTT
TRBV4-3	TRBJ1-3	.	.	CASSQGSSGSPIYF	TGCGCCAGCAGCCAGGGGAGTAGCGGGAGCCCCATATATTTT
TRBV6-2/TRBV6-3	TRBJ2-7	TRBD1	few	CASSPGRQGRDPHEQYF	TGTGCCAGCAGCCCCGGACGACAGGGGCGCGACCCCCACGAGCAGTACTTC
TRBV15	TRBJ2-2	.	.	CATSRSPFEGELFF	TGTGCCACCAGCAGATCCCCCTTTGAGGGGGAGCTGTTTTTT
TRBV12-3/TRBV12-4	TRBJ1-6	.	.	CASSLTGPSSPLHF	TGTGCCAGCAGTTTAACCGGACCAAGTTCACCCCTCCACTTT
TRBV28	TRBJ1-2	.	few	CASKEEWSGYTF	TGTGCCAGCAAAGAAGAATGGTCTGGCTACACCTTC
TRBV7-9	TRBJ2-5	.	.	CASSLRQSFAQYF	TGTGCCAGCAGCCTCAGACAGTCGTTCGCCCAGTACTTC
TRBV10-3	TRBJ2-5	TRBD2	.	CASSGPGGGETQYF	TGTGCCAGCAGTGGGCCCGGGGGGGGTGAGACCCAGTACTTC
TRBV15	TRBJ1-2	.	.	CATSPGQGVHTF	TGTGCCACCAGCCCAGGGCAGGGAGTCCACACCTTC
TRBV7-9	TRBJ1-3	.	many	CASKDSGNTIYF	TGTGCCAGCAAGGACAGCGGAAACACCATATATTTT
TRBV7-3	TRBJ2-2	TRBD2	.	CASSRLAYGELFF	TGTGCCAGCAGTCGACTAGCCTACGGGGAGCTGTTTTTT
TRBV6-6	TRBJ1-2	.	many	CASSFTATSNYGYTF	TGTGCCAGCAGTTTTACGGCAACTTCTAACTATGGCTACACCTTC
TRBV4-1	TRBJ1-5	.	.	CASSQGPGANQPQHF	TGCGCCAGCAGCCAAGGTCCAGGGGCTAATCAGCCCCAGCATTTT
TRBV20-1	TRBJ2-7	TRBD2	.	CSARGLAAHEQYF	TGCAGTGCTAGAGGGCTAGCGGCCCACGAGCAGTACTTC
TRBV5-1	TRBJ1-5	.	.	CASSGGKGQPQHF	TGCGCCAGCAGCGGGGGAAAGGGTCAGCCCCAGCATTTT
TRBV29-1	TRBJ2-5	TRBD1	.	CSVVQGVWGETQYF	TGCAGCGTTGTTCAGGGGGTATGGGGAGAGACCCAGTACTTC
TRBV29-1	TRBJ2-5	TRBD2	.	CSVTGTSGFQETQYF	TGCAGCGTTACCGGGACTAGCGGTTTCCAAGAGACCCAGTACTTC
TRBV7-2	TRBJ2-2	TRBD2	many	CASSLARTSAGELFF	TGTGCCAGCAGCTTAGCCCGGACTAGCGCCGGGGAGCTGTTTTTT
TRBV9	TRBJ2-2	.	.	CASSGGGGPNTGELFF	TGTGCCAGCAGCGGCGGCGGAGGGCCGAACACCGGGGAGCTGTTTTTT
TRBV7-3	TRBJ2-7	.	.	CANSFDYEQYF	TGTGCCAACAGCTTTGATTACGAGCAGTACTTC
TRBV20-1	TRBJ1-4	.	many	CSAREGGGFEKLFF	TGCAGTGCTAGAGAAGGAGGGGGTTTCGAAAAACTGTTTTTT
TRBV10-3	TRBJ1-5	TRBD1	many	CAISATGGSQPQHF	TGTGCCATCAGCGCGACAGGGGGCAGCCAGCCCCAGCATTTT
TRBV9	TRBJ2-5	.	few	CASSGRGFLAQYF	TGTGCCAGCAGCGGCAGGGGTTTTTTAGCCCAGTACTTC
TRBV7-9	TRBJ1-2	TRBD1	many	CASSKTDRGLLSYTF	TGTGCCAGCAGCAAGACGGACAGGGGCCTATTAAGCTACACCTTC